This is a list of T cell receptor beta chains from one sample in a study of blood T cell repertoires in COVID-19. Measured with immunoSEQ multiplex PCR; TCRdb has only the in-frame clones, and not every one. Among fewer than 150,000 clones, about four fifths were seen once, and the ten largest hold 13%. The specimen was peripheral blood. The origin of the receptors is a human donor in a cohort sampled during active COVID-19. Each CDR3 is given with its conserved first and last residue. Each record gives: V gene, clone size, J gene, D gene, CDR3 protein, CDR3 DNA. The D gene is left open where the match is weak. Clone size is given for some rows only: seen once, a few or many times, or a class if the clone is expanded.

TRBV11-2	.	TRBJ1-4	TRBD1	CASSPPGGHEKLFF	TGTGCCAGCAGCCCTCCAGGGGGGCATGAAAAACTGTTTTTT
TRBV30	.	TRBJ1-5	.	CAWTGNIGNQPQHF	TGTGCCTGGACAGGAAATATCGGCAATCAGCCCCAGCATTTT
TRBV30	.	TRBJ2-1	TRBD2	CASSGASMVSSYNEQFF	TGTGCCTCTAGCGGGGCATCAATGGTGAGCTCCTACAATGAGCAGTTCTTC
TRBV7-8	.	TRBJ1-1	TRBD1	CASSLEPRGDTEAFF	TGTGCCAGCAGCTTAGAGCCCAGGGGGGATACTGAAGCTTTCTTT
TRBV13	few	TRBJ2-7	.	CASSLSGQDYEQYF	TGTGCCAGCAGCTTATCGGGACAAGACTACGAGCAGTACTTC
TRBV4-1	.	TRBJ1-1	.	CASSQERGTEAFF	TGCGCCAGCAGCCAAGAGCGGGGAACTGAAGCTTTCTTT
TRBV30	.	TRBJ2-7	.	CAWSPLQYEQYF	TGTGCCTGGAGTCCCCTGCAGTACGAGCAGTACTTC
TRBV18	.	TRBJ1-3	TRBD1	CASSSSTQGFSGNTIYF	TGTGCCAGCTCATCCTCCACACAGGGGTTCTCTGGAAACACCATATATTTT
TRBV9	.	TRBJ2-3	TRBD2	CASSIGLAASTDTQYF	TGTGCCAGCAGCATCGGACTAGCGGCTAGCACAGATACGCAGTATTTT
TRBV4-1	.	TRBJ2-2	TRBD1	CASSQRDQGAPPGELFF	TGCGCCAGCAGCCAACGAGACCAGGGGGCGCCCCCCGGGGAGCTGTTTTTT
TRBV3-1/TRBV3-2	.	TRBJ1-2	TRBD1	CASSQRDRDSYGYTF	TGTGCCAGCAGCCAAAGGGACAGGGATTCCTATGGCTACACCTTC
TRBV29-1	.	TRBJ1-5	.	CSVKAGGNQPQHF	TGCAGCGTGAAGGCAGGGGGCAATCAGCCCCAGCATTTT
TRBV7-7	.	TRBJ2-7	.	CASSLVGGENRERTSYEQYF	TGTGCCAGCAGCTTAGTGGGGGGGGAGAACAGGGAGCGGACCTCCTACGAGCAGTACTTC
TRBV5-1	many	TRBJ1-2	.	CASSNEGYGYTF	TGCGCCAGCAGTAACGAGGGCTATGGCTACACCTTC
TRBV7-6	.	TRBJ2-5	TRBD2	CASSLSGSGGVETQYF	TGTGCCAGCAGCTTATCGGGTAGCGGGGGGGTCGAGACCCAGTACTTC
TRBV19	.	TRBJ1-1	TRBD1	CASSRYGQGEAFF	TGTGCCAGTAGTAGGTACGGACAGGGCGAAGCTTTCTTT
TRBV18	.	TRBJ2-7	.	CASSPGLHPSYEQYF	TGTGCCAGCTCACCGGGACTTCACCCCTCCTACGAGCAGTACTTC
TRBV7-8	.	TRBJ2-1	.	CASSPAASGGTLYNEQFF	TGTGCCAGCAGCCCTGCCGCCTCCGGGGGAACCCTCTACAATGAGCAGTTCTTC
TRBV30	.	TRBJ2-1	TRBD2	CAWSVRASGGAVEQFF	TGTGCCTGGAGTGTACGTGCTAGCGGGGGGGCCGTTGAGCAGTTCTTC
TRBV27	.	TRBJ2-7	.	CASTLPYEQYF	TGTGCCAGCACTCTACCCTACGAGCAGTACTTC
TRBV15	.	TRBJ1-6	.	CATSTRGVRNSPLHF	TGTGCCACCAGCACCCGGGGGGTTCGGAATTCACCCCTCCACTTT
TRBV19	.	TRBJ1-2	.	CASSDDRRNGYTF	TGTGCCAGTAGTGATGACAGGCGCAATGGCTACACCTTC
TRBV5-1	few	TRBJ2-1	TRBD2	CASSLGLAGGDEQFF	TGCGCCAGCAGCCTCGGACTAGCGGGGGGGGATGAGCAGTTCTTC
TRBV27	.	TRBJ2-7	TRBD1	CASSPGTGGNEQYF	TGTGCCAGCAGTCCCGGGACAGGGGGGAACGAGCAGTACTTC
TRBV3-1/TRBV3-2	many	TRBJ2-1	.	CASSQRGRGNEQFF	TGTGCCAGCAGCCAAAGAGGCAGGGGCAATGAGCAGTTCTTC
TRBV6-5	.	TRBJ1-2	TRBD1	CATGQEPYGYTF	TGTGCCACGGGACAGGAACCTTATGGCTACACCTTC
TRBV11-2	.	TRBJ2-1	TRBD1	CASSSRQGANYNEQFF	TGTGCCAGCAGCTCCCGACAGGGGGCGAACTACAATGAGCAGTTCTTC
TRBV5-1	.	TRBJ2-3	TRBD1	CASSSPGQTTDTQYF	TGCGCCAGCAGCTCACCGGGACAGACCACAGATACGCAGTATTTT
TRBV19	.	TRBJ2-7	.	CASRELGGYEQYF	TGTGCCAGTAGAGAACTAGGGGGCTACGAGCAGTACTTC
TRBV7-8	few	TRBJ2-7	TRBD2	CASSLISGGGSYEQYF	TGTGCCAGCAGCTTAATTAGCGGGGGGGGATCCTACGAGCAGTACTTC
TRBV23-1	.	TRBJ2-5	TRBD2	CASPIRVSAGGQETQYF	TGCGCCAGCCCGATCAGGGTGTCGGCGGGGGGCCAAGAGACCCAGTACTTC
TRBV7-9	few	TRBJ2-7	.	CASSSTGRAYEQYF	TGTGCCAGCAGCTCCACAGGGAGGGCCTACGAGCAGTACTTC
TRBV20-1	few	TRBJ1-1	.	CSAPWGAEAFF	TGCAGTGCTCCCTGGGGGGCTGAAGCTTTCTTT
TRBV10-1	.	TRBJ1-6	.	CASSERVDSPLHF	TGCGCCAGCAGTGAGCGCGTTGATTCACCCCTCCACTTT
TRBV30	.	TRBJ2-7	.	CAWSPHSLYEQYF	TGTGCCTGGAGCCCTCATAGTCTTTACGAGCAGTACTTC
TRBV6-5	.	TRBJ1-6	.	CASSYTQYNSPLHF	TGTGCCAGCAGTTACACTCAATATAATTCACCCCTCCACTTT
TRBV3-1/TRBV3-2	.	TRBJ2-7	.	CASSQAGEQYF	TGTGCCAGCAGCCAAGCGGGGGAGCAGTACTTC
TRBV29-1	.	TRBJ2-3	TRBD2	CSGGTSGGYSTDTQYF	TGCAGCGGCGGGACTAGCGGGGGGTATTCCACAGATACGCAGTATTTT
TRBV5-6	.	TRBJ1-5	.	CASSLAVGVGQPQHF	TGTGCCAGCAGCTTGGCCGTAGGGGTCGGGCAGCCCCAGCATTTT
TRBV6-4	.	TRBJ1-5	.	CASNFIAEHNQPQHF	TGTGCCAGCAACTTTATAGCCGAGCACAATCAGCCCCAGCATTTT
TRBV10-3	.	TRBJ2-7	TRBD2	CAISGTSGGLLYEQYF	TGTGCCATCAGTGGGACTAGCGGGGGGCTGCTCTACGAGCAGTACTTC
TRBV7-9	.	TRBJ2-7	.	CASSWTTDTYEQYF	TGTGCCAGCAGCTGGACTACGGATACCTACGAGCAGTACTTC
TRBV5-1	.	TRBJ2-1	TRBD2	CASSLSSGTSFRSSYNEQFF	TGCGCCAGCAGCCTCTCCTCGGGGACTAGCTTTAGGAGCTCCTACAATGAGCAGTTCTTC
TRBV5-1	.	TRBJ2-7	.	CASSDLASKQYF	TGCGCCAGCAGCGATCTAGCTTCCAAGCAGTACTTC
TRBV7-9	.	TRBJ2-3	.	CASSPREGHTDTQYF	TGTGCCAGCAGCCCGCGTGAGGGACACACAGATACGCAGTATTTT
TRBV5-1	.	TRBJ1-1	TRBD1	CASSLVGQGGGRNTEAFF	TGCGCCAGCAGCTTGGTGGGACAGGGAGGTGGACGGAACACTGAAGCTTTCTTT
TRBV3-1/TRBV3-2	once	TRBJ1-3	.	CASSQGFQGNTIYF	TGTGCCAGCAGCCAAGGCTTTCAGGGAAACACCATATATTTT
TRBV12-5	.	TRBJ2-7	.	CASGLVLTQDPYEQYF	TGTGCTAGTGGTTTGGTACTAACACAGGATCCCTACGAGCAGTACTTC
TRBV7-9	.	TRBJ1-5	TRBD1	CASSLGTGGANQPQHF	TGTGCCAGCAGCCTTGGGACAGGGGGGGCTAATCAGCCCCAGCATTTT
TRBV7-8	few	TRBJ1-2	.	CASSPGSPGNYGYTF	TGTGCCAGCAGCCCGGGCTCCCCGGGAAACTATGGCTACACCTTC
TRBV9	.	TRBJ1-1	.	CASSAGDRNTEAFF	TGTGCCAGCAGCGCCGGGGATAGGAACACTGAAGCTTTCTTT
TRBV18	.	TRBJ1-1	TRBD1	CASSPLRDRENTEAFF	TGTGCCAGCTCACCGCTCCGGGACAGGGAAAACACTGAAGCTTTCTTT
TRBV19	.	TRBJ2-5	.	CASKGHQGHETQYF	TGTGCCAGTAAAGGGCACCAGGGGCACGAGACCCAGTACTTC
TRBV10-3	.	TRBJ1-4	TRBD1	CAISEATGRPEKLFF	TGTGCCATCAGTGAGGCGACAGGGCGCCCTGAAAAACTGTTTTTT
TRBV5-4	.	TRBJ2-1	.	CASSFPPPDEQFF	TGTGCCAGCAGCTTCCCACCCCCGGATGAGCAGTTCTTC
TRBV4-1	.	TRBJ2-5	.	CASSRTGHTPNTQETQYF	TGCGCCAGCAGCCGAACGGGACATACCCCGAATACGCAAGAGACCCAGTACTTC
TRBV28	.	TRBJ1-2	.	CASSLEKRAPNHYGYTF	TGTGCCAGCAGTCTGGAAAAGAGGGCCCCAAACCACTATGGCTACACCTTC
TRBV5-4	.	TRBJ2-1	.	CASSLGGLAKDEQFF	TGTGCCAGCAGCTTGGGAGGGCTAGCGAAGGATGAGCAGTTCTTC
TRBV5-4	.	TRBJ1-1	TRBD1	CASKRHGTESLEAFF	TGTGCCAGCAAACGCCACGGGACAGAGAGTTTGGAAGCTTTCTTT
TRBV18	.	TRBJ2-1	.	CASSPPTRNEQFF	TGTGCCAGCTCACCTCCGACTCGCAATGAGCAGTTCTTC